The 11 T cell receptor beta chains presented below share a single source sample, sequenced in a study of graft-versus-host responses after intestinal transplantation. Sequencing was performed with immunoSEQ multiplex PCR; in TCRdb, only in-frame clones are kept and a portion is missing. In the table there are tens of thousands of clones, approximately 92% of which are singletons. This sample comprised PBMCs, obtained 98 days after intestinal transplantation. The receptors were gathered from a human patient who received an intestinal transplant, so some T cells may come from the graft donor.

V usage is TRBV6-4 and J usage is TRBJ2-4; D may be TRBD1 or TRBD2 (5 bases each). Trimming took 4 bases from V and 0 from J, leaving 16 bases between them. The CDR3 consists of 17 residues. CDR1 is MRHNA and CDR2 is SNTAGT in the germline V gene. CDR3 sequence reads: CASSARRDPLAKNIQYF. CDR3 DNA sequence: TGTGCCAGCAGTGCACGCCGGGACCCCCTAGCCAAAAACATTCAGTACTTC.

V usage is TRBV11-2 and J usage is TRBJ1-6; maybe TRBD1 (6 bases). The germline V and J ends were trimmed by 1 base and 10 bases, with 14 bases remaining between them. The CDR3 spans 15 residues. The germline gives CDR1 SGHAT, CDR2 FQNNGV. CDR3 sequence reads: CASSLVPGDFSPLHF. Written as DNA, the CDR3 is TGTGCCAGCAGCTTAGTTCCAGGGGACTTCTCACCCCTCCACTTT.

In nucleotides, the CDR3 is TGCGCCAGCAGCTTGGGGTCGGGACTAGCGACCCGCTCCTACAATGAGCAGTTCTTC. Translating gives CASSLGSGLATRSYNEQFF. This chain uses TRBV5-1 with TRBJ2-1, with 10 nucleotides matching TRBD2. Germline V lookup: CDR1 SGHRS, CDR2 YFSETQ. CDR3 size: 19 residues. V lost 0 bases, J lost 0 bases, and 9 bases stayed unmatched.

The chain recombines TRBV27 with TRBJ2-3; 7 nucleotides line up with TRBD2. The CDR3 has 15 amino acids. The germline V gene has CDR1 MNHEY and CDR2 SMNVEV (reference sequence). The ends lost 7 bases at V and 2 bases at J; junction bases unmatched: 9. For the CDR3, the DNA is TGTGCCAGCAATGACGCGGGAGCCCTCACAGATACGCAGTATTTT. Its translation is CASNDAGALTDTQYF.

The genes are TRBV28 and TRBJ2-7; the D gene is possibly TRBD2 (5 bases). The CDR3 totals 12 residues. V lost 5 bases and J lost 4, with 9 bases in between. Germline loops: CDR1 MDHEN, CDR2 SYDVKM. CDR3 DNA sequence: TGTGCCAGCAGTAATTCGGGGTACGAGCAGTACTTC. The encoded protein is CASSNSGYEQYF.

CDR3 DNA: TGCAGCGTTGGGGGCCGGGGCGGTCCCCGTTCTAACACTGAAGCTTTCTTT. The encoded protein is CSVGGRGGPRSNTEAFF. The V and J genes are TRBV29-1 and TRBJ1-1; maybe TRBD1 (5 bases). V lost 4 bases and J lost 2, with 23 bases in between. Germline V gene sequence: CDR1 SQVTM, CDR2 ANQGSEA. CDR3 length equals 17 residues.

This sequence joins TRBV11-2 and TRBJ2-2, with D unclear. CDR1 is SGHAT, CDR2 FQNNGV, per germline. The CDR3 extends over 13 amino acids. Trimming took off 5 bases at V and 0 bases at J, with 4 bases between the two ends. This CDR3 is CASSLANTGELFF. In nucleotides, the CDR3 is TGTGCCAGCAGCCTCGCGAACACCGGGGAGCTGTTTTTT.

The chain carries TRBV5-1 and TRBJ1-4; D is undetermined. The CDR3 runs to 16 residues. CDR1 is SGHRS, CDR2 YFSETQ, per germline. Trimming cost V 0 bases and J 8 bases, with 17 bases left between them. The CDR3 sequence: CASSLGAGHTEEKLFF. CDR3 bases: TGCGCCAGCAGCTTGGGGGCAGGCCACACCGAGGAAAAACTGTTTTTT.

As to this clone: At one end the junction does not follow the germline gene, possibly because of a read error. V usage is TRBV6-1 and J usage is TRBJ2-1, with a tentative D call TRBD1 (5 bases). There are 14 residues in the CDR3. From germline, CDR1 is MNHNS and CDR2 SASEGT. The CDR3 loop reads CASSEGRVGNELFF. DNA for the CDR3: TGTGCCAGCAGTGAGGGGCGCGTGGGCAATGAGCTGTTCTTC.

The rearrangement links TRBV11-2 to TRBJ2-3, with 14 bases aligning to TRBD2. Per the germline V gene, CDR1 is SGHAT and CDR2 is FQNNGV. After removal of 4 bases from V and 5 bases from J, the junction contained 5 bases not matched to a gene. The CDR3 consists of 16 residues. The CDR3 reads CASSSGLAGVGDTQYF. The CDR3, as DNA: TGTGCCAGCAGCTCGGGACTAGCGGGAGTTGGAGATACGCAGTATTTT.

The chain uses TRBV4-2 and TRBJ2-1; D is unclear. The CDR3 is 14 amino acids. Germline CDR1 reads LGHNA; CDR2 reads YNFKEQ. The V gene lost 0 bases and the J gene lost 8 bases, with 11 bases spanning the gap. CDR3 in DNA: TGTGCCAGCAGCCAAGATTTGGGTCCCGATGAGCAGTTCTTC. Residues: CASSQDLGPDEQFF.